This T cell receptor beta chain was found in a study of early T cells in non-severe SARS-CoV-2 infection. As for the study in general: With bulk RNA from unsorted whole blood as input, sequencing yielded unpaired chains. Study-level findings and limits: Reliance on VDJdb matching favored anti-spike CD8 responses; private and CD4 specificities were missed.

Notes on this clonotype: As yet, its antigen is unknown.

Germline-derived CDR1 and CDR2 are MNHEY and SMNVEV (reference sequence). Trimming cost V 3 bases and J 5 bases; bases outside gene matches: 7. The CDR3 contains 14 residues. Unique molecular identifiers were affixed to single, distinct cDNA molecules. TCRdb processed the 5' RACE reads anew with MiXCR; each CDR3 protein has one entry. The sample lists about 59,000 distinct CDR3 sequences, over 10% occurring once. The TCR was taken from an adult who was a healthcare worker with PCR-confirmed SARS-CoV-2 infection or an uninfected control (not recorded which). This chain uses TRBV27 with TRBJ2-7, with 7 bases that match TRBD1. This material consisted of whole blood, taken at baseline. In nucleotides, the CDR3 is TGTGCCAGCAGTTTGTACCTGACAGGGAACGAGCAGTACTTC. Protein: CASSLYLTGNEQYF.